Shown below are 16 T cell receptor beta chains from a single sample sequenced in a study of cytomegalovirus exposure and HLA in healthy donors (dated by TCRdb to 2016 to 2017). Libraries were made using the immunoSEQ multiplex PCR assay. The multiplex PCR relied on a mix of 60 forward primers for TCR Vbeta segments and 13 reverse primers for TCR Jbeta segments. In its TCRdb copy, this immuneACCESS table keeps in-frame sequences only and misses some clones. Where compared with another copy, unresolved V genes explain less than half of these, and the others have no known cause. The sample table shows roughly 110,000 clones, and about two thirds are seen once. The ten largest clones take up 0.79% of the sample. Input material: PBMCs. The receptors come from a boy between 10 and 17 years old in good health and CMV-seronegative.

The rearrangement links TRBV5-6 to TRBJ2-1; D is unclear. V was shortened by 2 bases and J by 3 bases, with 9 bases between the two germline ends. The germline V gene encodes CDR1 SGHDT and CDR2 YYEEEE. This CDR3 contains 14 residues. The CDR3 bases are TGTGCCAGCAGCTTAAGACTCCTCTACAATGAGCAGTTCTTC. Translation: CASSLRLLYNEQFF.

The rearrangement uses TRBV7-9 and TRBJ1-1; D may be TRBD1 (6 bases). V was pared by 6 bases and J by 3 bases, with 14 bases between. Germline CDR1 SEHNR, CDR2 FQNEAQ (reference sequence). The CDR3 has 14 amino acids. CDR3 amino acids: CASRPGGGYTEAFF. CDR3 DNA: TGTGCCAGCAGACCGGGGGGGGGCTACACTGAAGCTTTCTTT.

The chain uses TRBV4-1 and TRBJ2-3, with D tentatively TRBD2 (5 bases). CDR3 size: 15 residues. The V end lost 1 base, the J end lost 3 bases, and 11 bases lay between the germline ends. Germline V gives CDR1 MGHRA, CDR2 YSYEKL. The CDR3 region has the DNA TGCGCCAGCAGCCAAGGCGGGCATCGGACAGATACGCAGTATTTT. Translated: CASSQGGHRTDTQYF.

The rearrangement uses TRBV15 and TRBJ1-4, with 7 bases fitting TRBD1. Germline-derived CDR1 and CDR2 are LNHNV and YYDKDF (reference sequence). V shed 1 base, J shed 6 bases, and the junction held 8 bases outside the gene matches. This CDR3 has 16 residues. The CDR3 here is CATSRVLTGFDEKLFF. The CDR3 DNA sequence: TGTGCCACCAGCAGAGTACTGACAGGGTTTGATGAAAAACTGTTTTTT. Full variable domain (outside the CDR3, taken from reference TRBV15 and TRBJ1-4): DAMVIQNPRYQVTQFGKPVTLSCSQTLNHNVMYWYQQKSSQAPKLLFHYYDKDFNNEADTPDNFQSRRPNTSFCFLDIRSPGLGDTAMYLCATSRVLTGFDEKLFFGSGTQLSVL.

The chain links TRBV29-1 to TRBJ1-1; the match to TRBD1 covers 7 bases. The germline V gene encodes CDR1 SQVTM and CDR2 ANQGSEA. The length of the CDR3 is 12 residues. The J segment lost 7 bases and the V segment lost 8 bases, leaving 10 bases of the junction unmatched. The CDR3 DNA sequence: TGCAGCATAAACAGGGGATTGAGTGAAGCTTTCTTT. Translated, it gives CSINRGLSEAFF. Filled out from reference TRBV29-1 and TRBJ1-1, the complete variable domain reads SAVISQKPSRDICQRGTSLTIQCQVDSQVTMMFWYRQQPGQSLTLIATANQGSEATYESGFVIDKFPISRPNLTFSTLTVSNMSPEDSSIYLCSINRGLSEAFFGQGTRLTVV.

This clone was seen only once. The V and J genes are TRBV13 and TRBJ2-7, with 7 bases that match TRBD1. The CDR3 consists of 14 residues. V was pared by 4 bases and J by 1 base, with 4 bases of the junction left unmatched. Germline CDR1 and CDR2: PRHDT and FYEKMQ (reference sequence). CDR3 in DNA: TGTGCCAGCAGCTCCCAGGGACAGTCCTACGAGCAGTACTTC. It is translated as CASSSQGQSYEQYF.

The genes are TRBV11-3 and TRBJ2-1, with 10 bases matching TRBD2. Germline CDR1 is SGHNT and CDR2 is YENEEA. V trimming: 0 bases; J trimming: 1 base; junction bases outside the gene matches: 9. The CDR3 totals 19 residues. CDR3: CASSLDGSSSGSSYNEQFF. In DNA, the CDR3 is TGTGCCAGCAGCTTAGACGGTAGCTCTAGCGGGAGTTCCTACAATGAGCAGTTCTTC. The full variable domain, rest sourced from reference TRBV11-3 and TRBJ2-1, is EAGVVQSPRYKIIEKKQPVAFWCNPISGHNTLYWYLQNLGQGPELLIRYENEEAVDDSQLPKDRFSAERLKGVDSTLKIQPAELGDSAVYLCASSLDGSSSGSSYNEQFFGPGTRLTVL.

V usage is TRBV2 and J usage is TRBJ1-5; D perhaps matches TRBD1 (5 bases). Trimming took 6 bases from V and 0 from J, leaving 12 bases between them. This CDR3 has 15 residues. Per the germline V gene, CDR1 is SNHLY and CDR2 is FYNNEI. CDR3 in amino acids: CASRDGANSNQPQHF. The CDR3 nucleotides are TGTGCCAGCAGGGATGGGGCTAATAGCAATCAGCCCCAGCATTTT.

The chain joins TRBV5-1 to TRBJ2-7; D is uncertain. The CDR3 totals 15 residues. Germline-derived CDR1 and CDR2 are SGHRS and YFSETQ. Trimming shortened V by 3 bases and J by 2 bases, and 15 bases separated the two germline ends. The DNA for the CDR3 is TGCGCCAGCAGCTCCGGTCCTACGTATCCCTACGAGCAGTACTTC. It translates to CASSSGPTYPYEQYF.

V and J are TRBV2 and TRBJ1-2; TRBD1 aligns across 9 bases. The CDR3 consists of 14 residues. The germline CDR1 and CDR2 sequences are SNHLY and FYNNEI. Losses at the gene ends were 4 bases for V and 8 bases for J; bases not matched to a gene: 8. In DNA form, the CDR3 reads TGTGCCAGCAGTGTGGGACAGGGTTTATTCGGCTACACCTTC. Translated, it gives CASSVGQGLFGYTF.

The chain couples TRBV6-6 to TRBJ2-2, with 9 bases fitting TRBD1. CDR1 is MNHNY and CDR2 is SVGAGI in the germline V gene (reference sequence). This CDR3 contains 15 residues. Germline trimming cut 5 bases from V and 4 bases from J; bases unmatched to any gene: 5. CDR3 region: CASSPTGGSTGELFF. DNA of the CDR3: TGTGCCAGCAGTCCGACAGGGGGAAGCACCGGGGAGCTGTTTTTT.

The rearrangement links TRBV5-1 to TRBJ2-7; TRBD1 is a possible D gene (6 bases). V lost 7 bases, J lost 0 bases, and 11 bases lay in between. CDR1 and CDR2 (germline): SGHRS, YFSETQ. The length of the CDR3 is 13 residues. For the CDR3, the DNA is TGCGCCAGCCGACAGGCCCACTCCTACGAGCAGTACTTC. Translated: CASRQAHSYEQYF. Based on the CDR3 plus reference TRBV5-1 and TRBJ2-7, the full variable domain is KAGVTQTPRYLIKTRGQQVTLSCSPISGHRSVSWYQQTPGQGLQFLFEYFSETQRNKGNFPGRFSGRQFSNSRSEMNVSTLELGDSALYLCASRQAHSYEQYFGPGTRLTVT.

This rearrangement joins TRBV11-2 to TRBJ2-7, with D tentatively TRBD1 (6 bases). From germline, CDR1 is SGHAT and CDR2 FQNNGV. This CDR3 is built from 17 residues. V shed 2 bases and J shed 3 bases, with 20 bases lying between them. CDR3 residues: CASSLSRDTYSDYEQYF. The CDR3 bases are TGTGCCAGCAGCTTAAGCCGGGACACATATTCCGACTACGAGCAGTACTTC.

This sequence joins TRBV7-3 and TRBJ2-1; no definite D call. Between the trimmed V and J ends, which lost 5 bases and 8 bases, there was a span of 13 bases. The CDR3 totals 13 residues. In germline, CDR1 is SGHTA, CDR2 FQGTGA. As DNA, the CDR3 is TGTGCCAGCAGCCCGAGCAGACGGGATGAGCAGTTCTTC. It yields the protein CASSPSRRDEQFF.

V and J are TRBV7-6 and TRBJ1-5; D not certain. Germline CDR1 SGHVS, CDR2 FNYEAQ. V shed 2 bases and J shed 5 bases, with 7 bases lying between them. This CDR3 spans 13 amino acids. This chain's CDR3 is CASSLSGHQPQHF. CDR3 DNA: TGTGCCAGCAGCTTATCTGGCCATCAGCCCCAGCATTTT.

The CDR3 DNA is TGTGCCTGGAGCCCTTCGGGGAACACTGAAGCTTTCTTT. It specifies CAWSPSGNTEAFF. The V call is TRBV30, the J call TRBJ1-1; unclear D gene. In germline, CDR1 is GTSNPN, CDR2 SVGIG (reference sequence). Trimming took 3 bases from V and 1 from J, leaving 9 bases between them. The CDR3 is made up of 13 amino acids.